This T cell receptor (beta chain) was obtained from a study of Ad26.COV2.S vaccination and SARS-CoV-2 variants. Broader study findings: Vaccine and placebo recipients had comparable breadth of non-spike TCRs.

Germline CDR1 LNHDA, CDR2 SQIVND (reference sequence). With 4 bases removed from V and 1 base from J, the gap between germline ends came to 7 bases. This CDR3 region has 13 residues. Clones were sequenced by immunoSEQ multiplex PCR, and TCRdb holds only the in-frame ones, with some missing. The table has 300,000 to 450,000 clones, just over 90% seen once. With respect to this clone: Its cognate antigen is unknown.

The genes are TRBV19 and TRBJ2-5, with D unresolved. This sample comprised peripheral blood, obtained after recovery from COVID-19. This receptor was taken from a human donor who had recovered from COVID-19. The CDR3 region has the DNA TGTGCCAGTAGTAGAAGTCCCCAAGAGACCCAGTACTTC. It specifies CASSRSPQETQYF.